The T cell receptor beta chain under discussion was sequenced for a study of shared clonotypes between healthy human individuals. Regarding the study as a whole: Several donors held 5% to 5.5% of naive CD4 clonotypes in common.

Concerning this clone: The antigen remains unidentified.

In replicate PCRs of sorted subsets, about 200 ng DNA, tens of thousands of T cell genomes, was used. Authors' analysis steps: Junction-only sequences without quality scores came from ImmunoSEQ, so filtering differed. TCRdb's copy holds only in-frame clones and misses some; the assay was immunoSEQ multiplex PCR. For V, J and clone size, that table is used; D and trimming come from the DNA. Of 600,000 to 800,000 clones in the sample, over 60% are singletons; the top ten hold more than 1.5%. Healthy and HIV-negative, the adult donors had no recent acute infections or vaccinations. The V end lost 6 bases, the J end lost 3 bases, and 10 bases lay between the germline ends. Germline V gene sequence: CDR1 SNHLY, CDR2 FYNNEI. The CDR3 consists of 13 residues.

This sequence joins TRBV2 and TRBJ2-3; D call uncertain. Sequences were obtained from memory CD4+ T cells sorted from blood. Subset specified: CD45RA-negative fraction. The source of this sequence is a woman aged 25 to 39 in good health. The CDR3 region is CASRSSRTDTQYF. The CDR3, as DNA: TGTGCCAGCAGATCCAGTAGAACAGATACGCAGTATTTT. Filled out from reference TRBV2 and TRBJ2-3, the complete variable domain reads EPEVTQTPSHQVTQMGQEVILRCVPISNHLYFYWYRQILGQKVEFLVSFYNNEISEKSEIFDDQFSVERPDGSNFTLKIRSTKLEDSAMYFCASRSSRTDTQYFGPGTRLTVL.